The 10 T cell receptor beta chains below all came from one sample that was sequenced in a study of beta chain features in type 1 diabetes. The whole isolated RNA underwent reverse transcription, so sequencing captured expressed TCRB transcripts. The table came from immunoSEQ multiplex PCR; TCRdb's copy has only in-frame clones and leaves some out. This table has around 450,000 clones, about 10% appearing once. The specimen sequenced was naive CD4+ T cells from blood. Receptors originate from a woman aged 18-29 years in good health.

This clone occurred a few times. The chain links TRBV29-1 to TRBJ2-7, with D perhaps matching TRBD1 (5 bases). Per germline, CDR1 SQVTM and CDR2 ANQGSEA. The CDR3 extends over 13 amino acids. V gave up 5 bases and J gave up 4 bases, with 15 bases separating them. The CDR3 reads CSVPNRKDYEQYV. The CDR3, as DNA: TGCAGCGTTCCCAACAGGAAAGATTACGAGCAGTACGTC.

The CDR3 DNA reads as TGCAGCGTTGTGGGGACAGAACAAGAGACCCAGTACTTC. Encoded protein: CSVVGTEQETQYF. The chain combines TRBV29-1 with TRBJ2-5; 7 positions agree with TRBD1. Germline CDR1 reads SQVTM; CDR2 reads ANQGSEA. With 4 bases clipped from V and 2 bases from J, the junction kept 4 bases outside the gene matches. CDR3 length: 13 amino acids. The variable domain in full, completed from reference TRBV29-1 and TRBJ2-5, reads SAVISQKPSRDICQRGTSLTIQCQVDSQVTMMFWYRQQPGQSLTLIATANQGSEATYESGFVIDKFPISRPNLTFSTLTVSNMSPEDSSIYLCSVVGTEQETQYFGPGTRLLVL.

This clone was found a few times. The V call is TRBV4-2, the J call TRBJ2-1; D is perhaps TRBD2 (7 bases). The CDR3 is 16 amino acids. The V end was cut by 0 bases, the J end by 6 bases, with 15 bases between. The germline CDR1 and CDR2 sequences are LGHNA and YNFKEQ. The CDR3 spells CASSQDNPGEGNEQFF. The CDR3 DNA is TGTGCCAGCAGCCAAGATAACCCAGGGGAGGGCAATGAGCAGTTCTTC.

A few counts support this clone. The chain couples TRBV18 to TRBJ2-1, with TRBD2 matching over 7 bases. CDR3 size: 16 residues. The junction had 10 bases not matched to a gene; V was cut back by 2 bases and J by 6 bases. Per germline, CDR1 KGHSH and CDR2 LQKENI. In DNA form, the CDR3 reads TGTGCCAGCTCACCAGGTGGGAGGGCCACTGGCAATGAGCAGTTCTTC. This codes for CASSPGGRATGNEQFF.

The chain employs TRBV25-1 and TRBJ1-2, with a possible D match to TRBD1 (6 bases). CDR3 length equals 15 residues. Between the trimmed V and J ends, which lost 4 bases and 2 bases, there was a span of 14 bases. Germline V lookup: CDR1 MGHDK, CDR2 SYGVNS. In DNA, the CDR3 is TGTGCCAGCAGTGGATCATACAGGGAAAACTATGGCTACACCTTC. Its translation is CASSGSYRENYGYTF.

Of note for this clone: Different DNA sequences within this sample yield the same CDR3. The J gene is TRBJ2-6, the V gene TRBV30; D possibly corresponds to TRBD2 (6 bases). There are 14 residues in the CDR3. In germline, CDR1 is GTSNPN, CDR2 SVGIG (reference sequence). CDR3 protein: CGLVGGSGANVLTF. The DNA for the CDR3 is TGTGGGTTGGTGGGGGGCTCTGGGGCCAACGTCCTGACTTTC.

This clone was seen a few times. The V and J genes are TRBV5-1 and TRBJ2-3; a weak D match, TRBD1 (5 bases). V lost 4 bases and J 5 bases, leaving 20 bases between the germline ends. This CDR3 region has 16 residues. Looked up from germline, CDR1 is SGHRS and CDR2 is YFSETQ. For the CDR3, the DNA is TGCGCCAGCAGCCCCCCGGTTGGGGCCGGTGGAGATACGCAGTATTTT. As protein: CASSPPVGAGGDTQYF. The full variable domain, completed using reference TRBV5-1 and TRBJ2-3, is KAGVTQTPRYLIKTRGQQVTLSCSPISGHRSVSWYQQTPGQGLQFLFEYFSETQRNKGNFPGRFSGRQFSNSRSEMNVSTLELGDSALYLCASSPPVGAGGDTQYFGPGTRLTVL.

This clone showed up just a few times. The rearrangement joins TRBV6-5 to TRBJ2-3; D remains ambiguous. The CDR3 spans 15 residues. V was pared by 0 bases and J by 2 bases, with 9 bases between. Germline CDR1 MNHEY, CDR2 SVGAGI. The CDR3 protein is CASSYSGDHTDTQYF. In DNA form, the CDR3 reads TGTGCCAGCAGTTACTCCGGCGACCACACAGATACGCAGTATTTT.

V gene TRBV7-9 combines with J gene TRBJ2-1, with 8 bases matching TRBD2. Germline V gene data show CDR1 as SEHNR and CDR2 as FQNEAQ (reference sequence). The length of the CDR3 is 18 residues. Trimming took 6 bases from V and 2 from J; bases not matched to a gene: 15. CDR3 protein: CASSWKAGGFGAYNEQFF. DNA for the CDR3: TGTGCCAGCAGTTGGAAGGCGGGAGGATTCGGGGCCTACAATGAGCAGTTCTTC.

Comment on this clone: Compared with germline, one end of the junction differs, possibly owing to a read error. V gene TRBV30 combines with J gene TRBJ1-2; D is possibly TRBD1 (6 bases). CDR3 size: 14 residues. Per germline, CDR1 GTSNPN and CDR2 SVGIG (reference sequence). In DNA, the CDR3 is TGTGCCTTGAGTGGGACAAGCGCCTCCTATGGCTACACCTTC. Its translation is CALSGTSASYGYTF.